The 30 T cell receptor beta chains in this list originate from one sample, sequenced in a study of T cells in Graves' hyperthyroidism and ophthalmopathy. The TCR beta CDR3 regions underwent amplification using RNA transcripts as the source. HTBI primers were the set used in a first-round RT-PCR of the TCR CDR3. TCRdb re-called the multiplex PCR reads with MiXCR, one entry per CDR3 protein. The data show about 720,000 distinct CDR3 sequences, roughly 15% seen once. Material for sequencing was blood. These receptors were taken from a man younger than 35 with Graves' hyperthyroidism.

The chain couples TRBV19 to TRBJ2-1; maybe TRBD2 (5 bases). Germline V gene data show CDR1 as LNHDA and CDR2 as SQIVND (reference sequence). Trimming left V 6 bases short and J 4 bases short, with 16 bases between. This CDR3 spans 15 amino acids. The CDR3: CASSLLVRGYNEQFF. The CDR3 DNA reads as TGTGCCAGTAGCCTACTAGTACGTGGGTACAATGAGCAGTTCTTC.

The sample holds a few counts of this clonotype. The chain carries TRBV6-1 and TRBJ1-3; D is ambiguous. Trimming removed 7 bases at V and 4 bases at J, with 8 bases between. The CDR3 sequence is 12 residues long. CDR1 is MNHNS and CDR2 is SASEGT in the germline V gene. CDR3 protein: CASKPLGNTIYF. CDR3 in DNA: TGTGCCAGCAAGCCCCTCGGAAACACCATATATTTT.

At least ten counts were recorded for this clonotype. The gene calls are TRBV20-1 and TRBJ1-1; D ambiguous. The V gene's germline CDR1 is DFQATT and CDR2 SNEGSKA (reference sequence). Between the trimmed V and J ends, which lost 6 bases and 5 bases, there was a span of 19 bases. This CDR3 has 14 amino acids. The chain's CDR3 is CSASARKYGTEAFF. CDR3 sequence (DNA): TGCAGTGCAAGCGCCCGCAAGTACGGGACTGAAGCTTTCTTT.

The chain employs TRBV5-1 and TRBJ2-2; no definite D call. V was cut by 4 bases and J by 2 bases, with 15 bases left in between. The CDR3 loop spans 16 amino acids. Germline CDR1 is SGHRS and CDR2 is YFSETQ. For the CDR3, the DNA is TGCGCCAGCAGCCAACCGAGACATTCCAACACCGGGGAGCTGTTTTTT. This sequence encodes CASSQPRHSNTGELFF.

This clonotype was counted at least ten times. V usage is TRBV12-3 or TRBV12-4 and J usage is TRBJ1-4; TRBD1 matches at 9 bases. J gave up 3 bases and V 4 bases, and 12 bases lay outside the gene matches. There are 18 residues in the CDR3. The CDR3: CASSSTYHRGLANEKLFF. CDR3 DNA sequence: TGTGCCAGCAGTTCCACATACCACAGGGGGCTTGCTAATGAAAAACTGTTTTTT.

The chain links TRBV6-5 to TRBJ2-7; possibly TRBD1 or TRBD2 for D (5 bases each). V was pared by 1 base and J by 2 bases, with 12 bases between. In germline, CDR1 is MNHEY, CDR2 SVGAGI. The CDR3 contains 15 residues. CDR3 amino acids: CASSYWDGSTYEQYF. The CDR3 DNA is TGTGCCAGCAGTTACTGGGACGGGTCTACCTACGAGCAGTACTTC.

The sample holds many counts of this clonotype. V usage is TRBV2 and J usage is TRBJ2-7, with TRBD2 identical over 11 bases. Germline V gene sequence: CDR1 SNHLY, CDR2 FYNNEI. The CDR3 length is 15 residues. J gave up 7 bases and V 2 bases, and 7 bases lay outside the gene matches. The CDR3 loop reads CASSETSGRMEEQYF. CDR3 nucleotides: TGTGCCAGCAGTGAAACTAGCGGGAGAATGGAAGAGCAGTACTTC.

V usage is TRBV13 and J usage is TRBJ2-7; the D is unclear. The CDR3 is made up of 14 amino acids. Deletions cut 1 base from V and 7 bases from J, with 14 bases between. CDR1 and CDR2 (germline): PRHDT, FYEKMQ (reference sequence). The CDR3 here is CASSLVARFKEQYF. In DNA, the CDR3 is TGTGCCAGCAGCTTAGTGGCTCGATTCAAGGAGCAGTACTTC.

This clonotype was counted many times. The chain has TRBV27 and TRBJ2-2; D gene ambiguous. The CDR3 is 12 amino acids. The V gene lost 2 bases and the J gene lost 7 bases, with 5 bases spanning the gap. Germline V gene lookup returns CDR1 MNHEY and CDR2 SMNVEV (reference sequence). CDR3 coding DNA: TGTGCCAGCAGTTTAGGGCACGGGGAGCTGTTTTTT. Translated, it gives CASSLGHGELFF.

This clonotype was counted only a few times. The gene calls are TRBV20-1 and TRBJ2-3; 7 positions match TRBD2. Germline CDR1 reads DFQATT; CDR2 reads SNEGSKA (reference sequence). CDR3 size: 12 residues. V lost 3 bases to trimming and J lost 8 bases; unmatched junction nucleotides: 5. CDR3 coding DNA: TGCAGTGCTAGTCGCAGGGAGGGTACGCAGTATTTT. It codes for CSASRREGTQYF.

This clonotype appeared a few times. This chain uses TRBV7-2 with TRBJ2-5, with D possibly being TRBD1 or TRBD2 (5 bases each). Germline values: CDR1 SGHTA, CDR2 FQGNSA. V shed 1 base and J shed 2 bases, with 14 bases lying between them. The CDR3 contains 16 residues. DNA for the CDR3: TGTGCCAGCAGCTTAGAGGGGACGGTTTATCAAGAGACCCAGTACTTC. Amino acid sequence: CASSLEGTVYQETQYF.

This clonotype appeared many times. The chain combines TRBV27 with TRBJ1-2; a weak D match, TRBD1 (6 bases). Germline CDR1 and CDR2: MNHEY and SMNVEV (reference sequence). V gave up 10 bases and J gave up 8 bases, with 17 bases separating them. CDR3 length equals 12 residues. CDR3 protein: CATIKQGEGYTF. CDR3 DNA: TGTGCCACCATAAAACAGGGTGAGGGCTACACCTTC.

The chain recombines TRBV20-1 with TRBJ2-3; D possibly corresponds to TRBD2 (6 bases). Between the trimmed V and J ends, which lost 5 bases and 2 bases, there was a span of 17 bases. The CDR3 is 15 amino acids. The germline gives CDR1 DFQATT, CDR2 SNEGSKA (reference sequence). For the CDR3, the DNA is TGCAGTGCTCGACGGACCCGGGGACTCACAGATACGCAGTATTTT. As protein: CSARRTRGLTDTQYF.

This clonotype was found many times. The chain couples TRBV29-1 to TRBJ2-7; 14 bases map to TRBD2. Germline CDR1 reads SQVTM; CDR2 reads ANQGSEA. V shed 6 bases, J shed 4 bases, and the junction held 2 bases outside the gene matches. The CDR3 has 13 residues. CDR3 protein: CSVGTSGSYEQYF. The CDR3 DNA reads as TGCAGCGTGGGGACTAGCGGGAGTTACGAGCAGTACTTC.

This clonotype was recorded at least ten times. V usage is TRBV7-2 and J usage is TRBJ1-4; D uncertain. The CDR3 runs to 14 residues. Germline CDR1 is SGHTA and CDR2 is FQGNSA. Trimming shortened V by 1 base and J by 7 bases, and 10 bases separated the two germline ends. CDR3 nucleotides: TGTGCCAGCAGCTTAGTGAGGAGGGCTGAAAAACTGTTTTTT. The encoded protein is CASSLVRRAEKLFF.

The table lists this clonotype with a few counts. The chain combines TRBV5-1 with TRBJ1-2; a possible D gene is TRBD1 (6 bases). Germline CDR1 is SGHRS and CDR2 is YFSETQ. V lost 1 base and J 1 base, leaving 14 bases between the germline ends. The CDR3 has 16 amino acids. In nucleotides, the CDR3 is TGCGCCAGCAGCTTGACCGGTGGACAGATTAACTATGGCTACACCTTC. It specifies CASSLTGGQINYGYTF.

Note on this clonotype: A read error may account for a junction end that differs from germline. The chain is built from TRBV4-1 and TRBJ2-2; 9 bases align to TRBD1. This CDR3 contains 16 residues. Germline CDR1 and CDR2: MGHRA and YSYEKL. CDR3 region: CASGQWDRAYTGELFF. CDR3 bases: TGCGCCAGCGGCCAATGGGACAGGGCGTACACCGGGGAGCTGTTTTTT.

The chain couples TRBV6-1 to TRBJ2-6, with a possible D match to TRBD2 (5 bases). Germline loops: CDR1 MNHNS, CDR2 SASEGT. V dropped 2 bases and J dropped 9 bases, with 17 bases sitting between them. The CDR3 is 16 amino acids. Here the CDR3 reads CASSELAALDDNVLTF. CDR3 in DNA: TGTGCCAGCAGTGAACTAGCTGCGTTGGATGACAACGTCCTGACTTTC.

This sequence joins TRBV24-1 and TRBJ2-7; tentatively, D is TRBD1 (5 bases). This CDR3 contains 15 residues. The germline V and J ends were trimmed by 3 bases and 3 bases, with 14 bases remaining between them. Germline V gene sequence: CDR1 KGHDR, CDR2 SFDVKD. The CDR3 is CATSDPSQGIYEQYF. The DNA for the CDR3 is TGTGCCACCAGTGATCCCTCCCAGGGTATCTACGAGCAGTACTTC.

This clonotype was observed at least ten times. The V gene is TRBV20-1, the J gene TRBJ2-7, with D hard to call. The germline V gene has CDR1 DFQATT and CDR2 SNEGSKA (reference sequence). The CDR3 is 13 residues long. Trimming stripped 0 bases from V and 5 bases from J, with 11 bases between. The CDR3 coding sequence is TGCAGTGCTAGAGATATAGGGTTCCACGAGCAGTACTTC. Residues: CSARDIGFHEQYF.

The chain combines TRBV12-3 or TRBV12-4 with TRBJ1-3; 8 nucleotides match TRBD1. V trimming: 6 bases; J trimming: 2 bases; junction bases outside the gene matches: 6. The CDR3 contains 15 residues. The CDR3 reads CASRGARGPGNTIYF. CDR3 DNA sequence: TGTGCCAGCAGGGGGGCCAGGGGGCCTGGAAACACCATATATTTT.

V usage is TRBV29-1 and J usage is TRBJ2-5; 7 bases are a match to TRBD1. Trimming removed 4 bases from V and 5 bases from J; junction bases left unmatched: 7. The CDR3 length is 13 residues. Germline-derived CDR1 and CDR2 are SQVTM and ANQGSEA. CDR3 sequence (DNA): TGCAGCGTTGGGGGCAGGGGGTACGAGACCCAGTACTTC. Translated, it gives CSVGGRGYETQYF.

The sample holds a few counts of this clonotype. CDR3 coding DNA: TGCAGTGCTAGGCAAGGGGGCCATAGACAAGAGACCCAGTACTTC. This codes for CSARQGGHRQETQYF. The genes are TRBV20-1 and TRBJ2-5; 7 bases match TRBD1. Germline-derived CDR1 and CDR2 are DFQATT and SNEGSKA (reference sequence). The CDR3 runs to 15 residues. V lost 3 bases to trimming and J lost 2 bases; unmatched junction nucleotides: 9.

In its sample, this clonotype was seen once. This could be a read error, since a much larger clone is one nucleotide away. This chain links TRBV11-2 with TRBJ2-1; D may be TRBD2 (6 bases). Germline V gives CDR1 SGHAT, CDR2 FQNNGV. Trimming took off 5 bases at V and 6 bases at J, with 17 bases between the two ends. CDR3 size: 15 residues. The CDR3 sequence is CASSGLRGILNEQFF. The CDR3 coding sequence is TGTGCCAGCAGCGGCCTCCGCGGGATCCTCAATGAGCAGTTCTTC.

In this sample, this clonotype turned up a few times. The chain carries TRBV10-3 and TRBJ2-7; D ambiguous. CDR1 is ENHRY, CDR2 SYGVKD, per germline. CDR3 length: 14 amino acids. The V gene lost 2 bases and the J gene lost 0 bases, with 8 bases spanning the gap. The CDR3 spells CAISEVGSSYEQYF. The CDR3 nucleotides are TGTGCCATCAGTGAGGTGGGCAGCTCCTACGAGCAGTACTTC.

This clonotype was recorded a few times. The gene calls are TRBV5-4 and TRBJ2-3; 7 positions agree with TRBD2. V lost 1 base and J lost 0; bases outside the gene matches: 2. Looked up from germline, CDR1 is SGHNT and CDR2 is YYREEE (reference sequence). The CDR3 runs 15 residues. The CDR3 bases are TGTGCCAGCAGCTTGCAGGGAGGGAGCACAGATACGCAGTATTTT. Encoded protein: CASSLQGGSTDTQYF.

This clonotype has at least ten counts. The rearrangement uses TRBV30 and TRBJ2-6, with D perhaps matching TRBD1 (6 bases). Germline V gives CDR1 GTSNPN, CDR2 SVGIG (reference sequence). V gave up 2 bases and J gave up 1 base, with 12 bases separating them. CDR3 size: 16 residues. The CDR3 spells CAWSTGRVSGANVLTF. The DNA for the CDR3 is TGTGCCTGGAGTACAGGGCGGGTATCTGGGGCCAACGTCCTGACTTTC.

This clonotype was counted a few times. This chain connects TRBV25-1 to TRBJ1-2, with unresolved D. Trimming pared 4 bases from V and 10 bases from J, leaving 16 bases between. The germline CDR1 and CDR2 sequences are MGHDK and SYGVNS. The length of the CDR3 is 13 residues. The CDR3 loop is CASSVGGPPAYTF. CDR3 sequence (DNA): TGTGCCAGCAGTGTAGGAGGACCGCCGGCCTACACCTTC.

The rearrangement links TRBV27 to TRBJ2-7; 8 bases align to TRBD1. This CDR3 contains 16 residues. CDR1 MNHEY and CDR2 SMNVEV come from the germline V gene (reference sequence). J was trimmed by 2 bases and V by 5 bases; bases with no gene match: 11. In DNA form, the CDR3 reads TGTGCCAGCAGTCCAAGCGACAGGGGAGGCCCCTACGAGCAGTACTTC. Translation gives CASSPSDRGGPYEQYF.

This clonotype was detected ten times or more. The chain recombines TRBV11-1 with TRBJ2-2; 12 bases match TRBD2. V shed 1 base and J 6 bases; nucleotides not matched to a gene: 9. Germline V gene lookup returns CDR1 SGHAT and CDR2 FQDESV (reference sequence). The CDR3 totals 18 residues. The CDR3 DNA is TGTGCCAGCAGCTTAGAATGGCGACTAGCGGGAGAATCCGGGGAGCTGTTTTTT. It translates to CASSLEWRLAGESGELFF.